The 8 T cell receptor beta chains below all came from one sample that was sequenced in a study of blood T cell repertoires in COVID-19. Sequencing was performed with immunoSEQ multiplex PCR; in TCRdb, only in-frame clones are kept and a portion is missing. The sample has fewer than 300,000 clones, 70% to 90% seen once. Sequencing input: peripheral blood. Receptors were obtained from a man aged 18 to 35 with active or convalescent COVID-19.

Here the CDR3 reads CASSPIGSGANVLTF. The CDR3 DNA is TGCGCCAGCAGTCCCATCGGCTCTGGGGCCAACGTCCTGACTTTC. The V gene is TRBV4-1, the J gene TRBJ2-6; D is uncertain. The CDR3 has 15 residues. Germline V gene data show CDR1 as MGHRA and CDR2 as YSYEKL. V was cut by 6 bases and J by 0 bases, with 9 bases left in between.

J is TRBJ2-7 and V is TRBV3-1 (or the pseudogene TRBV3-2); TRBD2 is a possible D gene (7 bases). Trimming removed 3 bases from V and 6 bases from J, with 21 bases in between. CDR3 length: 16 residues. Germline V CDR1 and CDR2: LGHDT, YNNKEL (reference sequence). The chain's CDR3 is CASSHFGGQISSEQYF. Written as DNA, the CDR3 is TGTGCCAGCAGCCATTTCGGGGGGCAAATTAGTAGCGAGCAGTACTTC.

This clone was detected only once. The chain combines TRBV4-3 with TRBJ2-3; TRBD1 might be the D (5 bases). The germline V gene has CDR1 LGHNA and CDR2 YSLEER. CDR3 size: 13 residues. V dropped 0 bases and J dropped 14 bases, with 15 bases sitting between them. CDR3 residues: CASSQDGANPGYF. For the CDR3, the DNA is TGCGCCAGCAGCCAAGATGGGGCCAACCCGGGGTATTTT.

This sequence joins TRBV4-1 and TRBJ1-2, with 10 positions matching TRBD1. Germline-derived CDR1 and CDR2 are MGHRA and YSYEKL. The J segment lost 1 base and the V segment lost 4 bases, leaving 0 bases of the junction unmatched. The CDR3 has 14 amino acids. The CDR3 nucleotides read TGCGCCAGCAGCCGGGACAGGGGTAACTATGGCTACACCTTC. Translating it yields CASSRDRGNYGYTF.

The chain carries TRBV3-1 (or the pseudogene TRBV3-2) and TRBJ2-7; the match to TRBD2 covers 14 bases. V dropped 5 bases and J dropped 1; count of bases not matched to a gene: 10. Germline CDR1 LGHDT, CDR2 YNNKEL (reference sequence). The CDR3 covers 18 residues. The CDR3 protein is CASSFGLAGGRISYEQYF. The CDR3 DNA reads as TGTGCCAGCAGCTTCGGACTAGCGGGGGGCCGAATATCCTACGAGCAGTACTTC.

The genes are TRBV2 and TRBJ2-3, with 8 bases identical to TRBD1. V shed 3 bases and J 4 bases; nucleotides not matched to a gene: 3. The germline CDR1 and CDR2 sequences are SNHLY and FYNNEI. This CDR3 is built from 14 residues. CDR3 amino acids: CASSEDRVPDTQYF. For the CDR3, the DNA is TGTGCCAGCAGTGAGGACAGGGTCCCAGATACGCAGTATTTT.

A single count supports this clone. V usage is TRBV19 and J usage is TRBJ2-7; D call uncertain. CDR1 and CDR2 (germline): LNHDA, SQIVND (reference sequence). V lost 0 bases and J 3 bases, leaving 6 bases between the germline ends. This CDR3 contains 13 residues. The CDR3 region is CASSIDQFYEQYF. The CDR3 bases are TGTGCCAGTAGTATAGATCAGTTCTACGAGCAGTACTTC.

CDR3 region: CASSLGLGNQPQHF. The CDR3 DNA reads as TGTGCCAGCAGCTTGGGCTTAGGAAATCAGCCCCAGCATTTT. The rearrangement uses TRBV7-9 and TRBJ1-5; D remains unclear. This CDR3 is built from 14 residues. The germline V gene encodes CDR1 SEHNR and CDR2 FQNEAQ (reference sequence). V lost 3 bases and J 4 bases, leaving 10 bases between the germline ends.